The 6 T cell receptor beta chains given below trace back to one sample, sequenced in a study of blood T cell repertoires in COVID-19. Profiling relied on immunoSEQ multiplex PCR, and the TCRdb table lists in-frame clones only, not all of them. In the table there are 95,000 to 120,000 clones, over 75% of which are singletons. Sequenced input: peripheral blood. The receptors originated from a woman aged 70-85 years who had recovered from COVID-19.

V is TRBV27 and J is TRBJ1-4; D is ambiguous. Germline CDR1 is MNHEY and CDR2 is SMNVEV (reference sequence). Trimming stripped 6 bases from V and 3 bases from J, with 8 bases between. CDR3 length equals 13 residues. CDR3 DNA: TGTGCCAGCAGGGAACAGCCTAATGAAAAACTGTTTTTT. Translated, it gives CASREQPNEKLFF.

The chain uses TRBV19 and TRBJ2-1; 7 bases are shared with TRBD2. The germline V gene encodes CDR1 LNHDA and CDR2 SQIVND (reference sequence). Unmatched junction bases numbered 4, after V lost 6 bases and J lost 2 bases. The CDR3 contains 14 residues. The DNA for the CDR3 is TGTGCCAGTAGAATGGGGGGGGCCTACAATGAGCAGTTCTTC. Translated, it gives CASRMGGAYNEQFF.

The chain links TRBV5-1 to TRBJ1-1, with D perhaps TRBD1 (5 bases). V lost 1 base, J lost 2 bases, and 12 bases lay in between. The V gene's germline CDR1 is SGHRS and CDR2 YFSETQ. This CDR3 is built from 15 residues. The CDR3, as DNA: TGCGCCAGCAGCTTGTGGGGGGGTGCCAACACTGAAGCTTTCTTT. It encodes CASSLWGGANTEAFF. Filled out from reference TRBV5-1 and TRBJ1-1, the complete variable domain reads KAGVTQTPRYLIKTRGQQVTLSCSPISGHRSVSWYQQTPGQGLQFLFEYFSETQRNKGNFPGRFSGRQFSNSRSEMNVSTLELGDSALYLCASSLWGGANTEAFFGQGTRLTVV.

The table lists this clone with a count of one. The chain uses TRBV18 and TRBJ1-1, with a possible D match to TRBD1 (5 bases). Trimming shortened V by 0 bases and J by 5 bases, and 10 bases separated the two germline ends. The CDR3 sequence is 14 residues long. Looked up from germline, CDR1 is KGHSH and CDR2 is LQKENI. This CDR3 reads CASSPPTGRTEAFF. In nucleotides, the CDR3 is TGTGCCAGCTCACCACCCACAGGTCGAACTGAAGCTTTCTTT. The full variable domain, with the rest looked up from reference TRBV18 and TRBJ1-1, is NAGVMQNPRHLVRRRGQEARLRCSPMKGHSHVYWYRQLPEEGLKFMVYLQKENIIDESGMPKERFSAEFPKEGPSILRIQQVVRGDSAAYFCASSPPTGRTEAFFGQGTRLTVV.

The J gene is TRBJ2-1, the V gene TRBV7-8, with 9 nucleotides matching TRBD2. Germline V CDR1 and CDR2: SGHVS, FQNEAQ. The V and J ends lost 3 bases and 9 bases, in that order; junction bases with no gene match: 9. The CDR3 totals 15 residues. CDR3 bases: TGTGCCAGCAGCTTCCTTGCGGGAGGGCCAGTTGAGCAGTTCTTC. It is translated as CASSFLAGGPVEQFF. The full variable domain, rest sourced from reference TRBV7-8 and TRBJ2-1, is GAGVSQSPRYKVAKRGQDVALRCDPISGHVSLFWYQQALGQGPEFLTYFQNEAQLDKSGLPSDRFFAERPEGSVSTLKIQRTQQEDSAVYLCASSFLAGGPVEQFFGPGTRLTVL.

V and J are TRBV5-5 and TRBJ1-1; unclear D gene. CDR1 and CDR2 (germline): SGHKS, YYEKEE (reference sequence). The CDR3 runs 13 residues. V was clipped by 4 bases and J by 5 bases, with 12 bases between them. The CDR3 region is CASSRLRQTEAFF. The CDR3 DNA follows: TGTGCCAGCAGCCGCCTGCGGCAAACTGAAGCTTTCTTT.